These T cell receptor beta chains were read from a single sample in a study of shared clonotypes between healthy human individuals. Assay: immunoSEQ multiplex PCR; the TCRdb copy retains only in-frame clones and omits some. Among about 1,900,000 clones listed, about 95% were seen once. The specimen sequenced was naive CD8+ T cells sorted from blood. These receptors all stem from a man aged 18 to 35 in good health. Each CDR3 is given with its conserved first and last residue. A D gene is named only where the DNA matches it firmly. Part of the rows lack a size; the others show once, few, many or a class for expanded clones.

CDR3 protein	CDR3 DNA	clone size	V gene	D gene	J gene
CASSLGQEGLNTGELFF	TGTGCCAGCAGCTTAGGCCAAGAGGGGCTAAACACCGGGGAGCTGTTTTTT	NA	TRBV13	NA	TRBJ2-2
CASSPEWGSYEQYF	TGTGCCAGCAGCCCCGAATGGGGCTCCTACGAGCAGTACTTC	NA	TRBV9	NA	TRBJ2-7
CASSFPAAGTTEAFF	TGTGCCAGCAGTTTCCCCGCCGCAGGGACCACTGAAGCTTTCTTT	NA	TRBV28	NA	TRBJ1-1
CASSSSGTLKSNEQFF	TGTGCCAGTAGTTCCTCCGGGACACTGAAGTCCAATGAGCAGTTCTTC	NA	TRBV19	NA	TRBJ2-1
CATTDRDTEAFF	TGTGCCACCACGGACAGGGACACTGAAGCTTTCTTT	NA	TRBV13	TRBD1	TRBJ1-1
CASSNGQVNEQYF	TGTGCCAGCAGCAATGGACAGGTTAACGAGCAGTACTTC	NA	TRBV6-6	TRBD1	TRBJ2-7
CASSDHEQFF	TGCGCCAGCAGTGATCATGAGCAGTTCTTC	NA	TRBV10-2	NA	TRBJ2-1
CASALGQTQYF	TGTGCTAGTGCCTTGGGTCAGACCCAGTACTTC	NA	TRBV12-5	NA	TRBJ2-5
CASSLRDTQNGGTQYF	TGTGCCAGCAGCTTACGGGACACCCAGAACGGCGGGACCCAGTACTTC	NA	TRBV5-6	NA	TRBJ2-5
CASRRGTDQETQYF	TGTGCCAGCAGGCGAGGGACGGATCAAGAGACCCAGTACTTC	NA	TRBV2	NA	TRBJ2-5
CASSVSRALRAFF	TGTGCCAGCAGCGTTTCCCGGGCGTTGAGAGCTTTCTTT	NA	TRBV27	NA	TRBJ1-1
CASSFPDRGFNEQFF	TGTGCCAGCAGCTTCCCGGACAGGGGTTTCAATGAGCAGTTCTTC	NA	TRBV7-9	TRBD1	TRBJ2-1
CASSYGLSNQPQHF	TGTGCCAGCAGCTACGGTTTAAGCAATCAGCCCCAGCATTTT	NA	TRBV11-2	NA	TRBJ1-5
CASSSRTSGRALEQYF	TGTGCCAGCAGTTCCCGGACTAGCGGGAGGGCCCTCGAGCAGTACTTC	NA	TRBV7-9	TRBD2	TRBJ2-7
CASRVIKGTEAFF	TGTGCCAGCAGGGTCATTAAGGGGACTGAAGCTTTCTTT	NA	TRBV28	NA	TRBJ1-1
CASSVEGAGDDEQYF	TGTGCCAGCAGCGTAGAGGGGGCCGGGGACGACGAGCAGTACTTC	NA	TRBV9	TRBD1	TRBJ2-7
CASSYRGDTGENEQYF	TGTGCCAGCAGTTACCGGGGGGACACGGGAGAGAACGAGCAGTACTTC	NA	TRBV6-6	NA	TRBJ2-7
CASSEVGFGQPNQPQHF	TGTGCCAGCAGTGAAGTTGGGTTTGGCCAGCCTAATCAGCCCCAGCATTTT	once	TRBV2	NA	TRBJ1-5
CASRVKVVAGGYEQYF	TGTGCCAGCAGAGTCAAAGTAGTAGCGGGAGGGTACGAGCAGTACTTC	NA	TRBV9	TRBD2	TRBJ2-7
CASSGLADLRTDTQYF	TGTGCCAGCAGTGGACTAGCGGATCTACGCACAGATACGCAGTATTTT	NA	TRBV2	TRBD2	TRBJ2-3
CASSLSPGYEQYF	TGTGCCAGCAGTTTATCCCCGGGGTACGAGCAGTACTTC	NA	TRBV27	NA	TRBJ2-7
CASSESDEQYF	TGCGCCAGCAGTGAGAGTGACGAGCAGTACTTC	NA	TRBV10-1	NA	TRBJ2-7
CASSFGFGEWGNQPQHF	TGTGCCAGCAGCTTCGGTTTCGGGGAGTGGGGCAATCAGCCCCAGCATTTT	NA	TRBV5-6	NA	TRBJ1-5
CASSMGSTYYGYTF	TGTGCCAGTAGTATGGGGAGTACGTACTATGGCTACACCTTC	NA	TRBV19	NA	TRBJ1-2
CASSIGTGGYEQYF	TGTGCCAGCAGCATTGGGACAGGAGGCTACGAGCAGTACTTC	once	TRBV7-9	TRBD1	TRBJ2-7
CASSETGFGTEAFF	TGCGCCAGCAGCGAGACAGGGTTCGGCACTGAAGCTTTCTTT	NA	TRBV5-1	TRBD1	TRBJ1-1
CAGGRDINTGELFF	TGTGCGGGCGGCCGGGACATTAACACCGGGGAGCTGTTTTTT	NA	TRBV7-9	NA	TRBJ2-2
CAWSPTFGPGELFF	TGTGCCTGGAGTCCAACCTTCGGGCCCGGGGAGCTGTTTTTT	NA	TRBV30	NA	TRBJ2-2
CASSQVLLVGQLSYEQYF	TGCGCCAGCAGCCAAGTCCTCCTCGTGGGTCAGCTTTCCTACGAGCAGTACTTC	NA	TRBV4-1	NA	TRBJ2-7
CASSETGGESYEQYF	TGTGCCAGCAGCGAGACAGGGGGGGAATCCTACGAGCAGTACTTC	NA	TRBV7-6	TRBD1	TRBJ2-7
CASSLWTGESPLHF	TGTGCCAGTAGTCTCTGGACAGGGGAATCACCCCTCCACTTT	once	TRBV19	TRBD1	TRBJ1-6
CASSFGTEASPLHF	TGTGCCAGCAGTTTCGGGACAGAGGCTTCACCCCTCCACTTT	NA	TRBV28	TRBD1	TRBJ1-6
CAWSFSGGADTQYF	TGTGCCTGGAGTTTCAGCGGGGGGGCAGATACGCAGTATTTT	NA	TRBV30	TRBD2	TRBJ2-3
CASSYSEGNTEAFF	TGTGCCAGCAGTTACTCAGAAGGAAACACTGAAGCTTTCTTT	NA	TRBV6-5	NA	TRBJ1-1
CASSQDRVNEQYF	TGCGCCAGCAGCCAAGATCGAGTAAACGAGCAGTACTTC	NA	TRBV4-3	NA	TRBJ2-7
CASSEYGGWSDSPLHF	TGTGCCAGCAGTGAATATGGGGGCTGGTCGGATTCACCCCTCCACTTT	NA	TRBV25-1	NA	TRBJ1-6
CASSLGTQSTYNEQFF	TGTGCCAGCAGCTTAGGCACTCAAAGCACCTACAATGAGCAGTTCTTC	NA	TRBV7-9	NA	TRBJ2-1
CASSDAYSYEQYF	TGTGCCAGCTCAGACGCATACTCCTACGAGCAGTACTTC	NA	TRBV2	NA	TRBJ2-7
CASSLISANEQFF	TGTGCCAGCAGCTTGATTAGCGCCAATGAGCAGTTCTTC	NA	TRBV5-6	NA	TRBJ2-1
CSVALRASGMYEQYF	TGCAGCGTTGCCCTCCGGGCTAGCGGAATGTACGAGCAGTACTTC	NA	TRBV29-1	TRBD2	TRBJ2-7
CASSPPGLAGGSYNEQFF	TGTGCCAGCTCACCTCCCGGACTAGCGGGAGGGTCCTACAATGAGCAGTTCTTC	NA	TRBV18	TRBD2	TRBJ2-1
CASSLLAHNEQFF	TGTGCCAGCAGCTTATTAGCTCACAATGAGCAGTTCTTC	NA	TRBV7-6	NA	TRBJ2-1
CASSLRTGQETQYF	TGCGCCAGCAGCCTTCGGACAGGTCAAGAGACCCAGTACTTC	NA	TRBV4-1	TRBD1	TRBJ2-5
CASRPGTLHDEQFF	TGTGCCAGCAGGCCTGGGACACTACACGATGAGCAGTTCTTC	once	TRBV27	NA	TRBJ2-1
CASSLSGVWETQYF	TGCGCCAGCAGCTTGTCGGGAGTATGGGAGACCCAGTACTTC	NA	TRBV5-1	NA	TRBJ2-5
CASSPLAGGSDTGELFF	TGTGCTAGCAGCCCCCTAGCGGGAGGGTCGGACACCGGGGAGCTGTTTTTT	NA	TRBV7-7	TRBD2	TRBJ2-2
CASSYSSPAYEQYF	TGTGCCAGCAGTTACTCGTCCCCCGCTTATGAGCAGTACTTC	NA	TRBV6-5	NA	TRBJ2-7
CASSFLNEQFF	TGTGCCAGCAGCTTCCTCAATGAGCAGTTCTTC	NA	TRBV11-2	NA	TRBJ2-1
CASSPQTSGGAYEQYF	TGTGCCAGTAGTCCTCAGACTAGCGGGGGGGCTTACGAGCAGTACTTC	once	TRBV19	TRBD2	TRBJ2-7
CASSLESSGRTYEQYF	TGTGCCAGCAGCTTAGAGTCTAGCGGGAGAACCTACGAGCAGTACTTC	NA	TRBV11-2	TRBD2	TRBJ2-7
CASSLAGASYEQYF	TGTGCCAGCAGCCTAGCGGGGGCTTCCTACGAGCAGTACTTC	NA	TRBV28	TRBD2	TRBJ2-7
CASSLPGSYNEQFF	TGTGCCAGCAGCCTACCGGGCTCCTACAATGAGCAGTTCTTC	NA	TRBV5-4	NA	TRBJ2-1
CASSLRGAPVGAATYEQYF	TGTGCCAGCAGCTTGCGGGGGGCCCCAGTCGGGGCCGCAACCTACGAGCAGTACTTC	NA	TRBV5-6	NA	TRBJ2-7
CASSLADRAMVHF	TGTGCCAGCAGCTTAGCGGACCGTGCGATGGTCCACTTT	NA	TRBV7-9	NA	TRBJ1-6
CASSFGTTYNEQFF	TGTGCCAGCAGCTTCGGGACAACCTACAATGAGCAGTTCTTC	NA	TRBV11-2	NA	TRBJ2-1